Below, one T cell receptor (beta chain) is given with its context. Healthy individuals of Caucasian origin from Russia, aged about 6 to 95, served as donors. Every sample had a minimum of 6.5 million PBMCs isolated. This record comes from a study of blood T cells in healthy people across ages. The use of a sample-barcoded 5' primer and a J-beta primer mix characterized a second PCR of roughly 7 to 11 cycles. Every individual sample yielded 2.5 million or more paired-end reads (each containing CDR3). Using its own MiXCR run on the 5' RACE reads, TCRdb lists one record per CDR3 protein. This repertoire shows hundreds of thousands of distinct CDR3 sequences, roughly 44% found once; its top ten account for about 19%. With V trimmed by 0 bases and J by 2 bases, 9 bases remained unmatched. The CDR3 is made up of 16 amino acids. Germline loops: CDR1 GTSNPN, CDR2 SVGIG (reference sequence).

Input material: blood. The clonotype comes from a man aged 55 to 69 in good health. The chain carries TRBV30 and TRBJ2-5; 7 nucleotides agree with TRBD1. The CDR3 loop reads CAWSVLTGEGQETQYF. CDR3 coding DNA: TGTGCCTGGAGTGTACTTACAGGGGAAGGTCAAGAGACCCAGTACTTC.